This is a list of T cell receptor beta chains from one sample in a study of blood T cell repertoires in COVID-19. Data came from immunoSEQ multiplex PCR; TCRdb stores just in-frame clones and leaves some out. This table holds 150,000 or so clones, over 70% found once. Sequencing was carried out using peripheral blood. These receptors were taken from a man aged 55 to 69 with acute or convalescent COVID-19. Each CDR3 is given with its conserved first and last residue. The D gene is left open where the match is weak. Clone size is stated in some rows and not others, as once, few, many or a class when expanded.

size	V	J	D	DNA	CDR3
many	TRBV9	TRBJ2-7	TRBD2	TGTGCCAGCAGCGCCGGAACTAGCGGCAACTACGAGCAGTACTTC	CASSAGTSGNYEQYF
.	TRBV7-2	TRBJ2-1	TRBD2	TGTGCCAGCAGCTTACGGACTAGGACCTACAATGAGCAGTTCTTC	CASSLRTRTYNEQFF
.	TRBV6-2/TRBV6-3	TRBJ2-3	TRBD1	TGTGCCAGCAGTCAGGGACAGCACACAGATACGCAGTATTTT	CASSQGQHTDTQYF
once	TRBV2	TRBJ1-2	.	TGTGCCAGCAGTGTCAACAGAGAGTTAGCTAACTATGGCTACACCTTC	CASSVNRELANYGYTF
.	TRBV5-4	TRBJ1-4	TRBD1	TGTGCCAGCAGCTTCGACAGGGGCGGAGGAGAAAAACTGTTTTTT	CASSFDRGGGEKLFF
.	TRBV3-1/TRBV3-2	TRBJ2-7	.	TGTGCCAGCAGCCAAGATGGTAGGAGGGAGTACTTC	CASSQDGRREYF
once	TRBV7-9	TRBJ1-2	TRBD1	TGTGCCAGCAGCTCGGGACAGGGGAACGGCTATGGCTACACCTTC	CASSSGQGNGYGYTF
few	TRBV5-1	TRBJ1-1	TRBD1	TGCGCCAGCAGCCACGCTACAGGGGTGAACACTGAAGCTTTCTTT	CASSHATGVNTEAFF
.	TRBV18	TRBJ1-2	.	TGTGCCAGCTCACCAGAGGGCTATGGCTACACCTTC	CASSPEGYGYTF
.	TRBV11-1	TRBJ2-7	.	TGTGCCAGCAGCTTAATCGGTTTCCCACAGGAGCAGTACTTC	CASSLIGFPQEQYF
once	TRBV15	TRBJ1-2	.	TGTGCCACCAGCAGAGATGGGACACCCTCGGTGGGCTACACCTTC	CATSRDGTPSVGYTF
once	TRBV11-3	TRBJ2-1	TRBD2	TGTGCCAGCAGCCCCGGGACTAGCGGGAGAAATGAGCAGTTCTTC	CASSPGTSGRNEQFF
.	TRBV28	TRBJ2-5	.	TGTGCCAGCGGCTGGGAGACCCAGTACTTC	CASGWETQYF
.	TRBV5-1	TRBJ1-2	TRBD1	TGCGCCAGCAGCTTACAGGGGTATGGCTACACCTTC	CASSLQGYGYTF
.	TRBV7-2	TRBJ2-1	.	TGTGCCAGCAGCTTAGGGGGCACGGCTTACAATGAGCAGTTCTTC	CASSLGGTAYNEQFF
.	TRBV7-2	TRBJ2-3	.	TGTGCCAGCAGCCAGGACTTCTCACGCACAGATACGCAGTATTTT	CASSQDFSRTDTQYF
.	TRBV19	TRBJ1-5	TRBD1	TGTGCCAGTACTGGGACAGGGGGCAATCAGCCCCAGCATTTT	CASTGTGGNQPQHF
.	TRBV12-3/TRBV12-4	TRBJ1-1	.	TGTGCCAGCAGTTGGGCCGAAAACACTGAAGCTTTCTTT	CASSWAENTEAFF
.	TRBV10-3	TRBJ2-1	.	TGTGCCATCACTCGGGCGGGGTTCGATGAGCAGTTCTTC	CAITRAGFDEQFF
.	TRBV20-1	TRBJ2-7	TRBD1	TGCAGTGCTAGTCGACAGGGGGCGCTTCTCGAGCAGTACTTC	CSASRQGALLEQYF
once	TRBV7-2	TRBJ1-3	.	TGTGCCAGCAGCTTAGGGCTCTCTGGAAACACCATATATTTT	CASSLGLSGNTIYF
.	TRBV19	TRBJ2-1	TRBD2	TGTGCCAGTAGTATAAAAACTAGCGGTCACAATGAGCAGTTCTTC	CASSIKTSGHNEQFF
few	TRBV3-1/TRBV3-2	TRBJ1-5	.	TGTGCCAGCAGCCATCGGGGTGTGGGCAATCAGCCCCAGCATTTT	CASSHRGVGNQPQHF
.	TRBV6-2/TRBV6-3	TRBJ2-7	.	TGTGCCAGCAGCTCCGGACTTGGGCAGTACTTC	CASSSGLGQYF
.	TRBV5-3	TRBJ1-1	.	TGTGCCAGAAGCTTGGCCTATCAGGGGCCGTGGGGGTATACTGAAGCTTTCTTT	CARSLAYQGPWGYTEAFF
.	TRBV7-3	TRBJ2-7	TRBD1	TGTGCCAGCAGCTTCGACTGTCGCCCGGACAGGATCTACGAGCAGTACTTC	CASSFDCRPDRIYEQYF
.	TRBV5-1	TRBJ2-3	.	TGCGCCAGCAGCTTGGGGGCGGGCCTCGGAGATACGCAGTATTTT	CASSLGAGLGDTQYF
.	TRBV3-1/TRBV3-2	TRBJ2-1	TRBD2	TGTGCCAGCAGGCCGACTAGCGGGGGATGGGATGAGCAGTTCTTC	CASRPTSGGWDEQFF
.	TRBV4-1	TRBJ2-3	TRBD2	TGCGCCAGCAGCTACCCGACGGGGGGGGGAACAGATACGCAGTATTTT	CASSYPTGGGTDTQYF